These T cell receptor beta chains were read from a single sample in a study of human T cells and chemical hapten exposure. TCRdb re-called the RACE reads with MiXCR, one entry per CDR3 protein. Among over 70,000 distinct CDR3 sequences, around 15% were seen once, and the ten largest hold about 4.6%. The sequences come from whole blood, collected in connection with sensitization to the hapten diphenylcyclopropenone (DPC). These TCRs come from a woman in her 50s with alopecia areata. Some clones in this sample may be carry-over from other donors' samples. Each CDR3 is given with its conserved first and last residue. D genes are given only for firm matches. Clone size is shown for a subset of rows, as once, few, many or a class of expanded clone.

size	J	D	V	CDR3	DNA
many	TRBJ2-5	TRBD2	TRBV7-2	CASSLSFGGETQYF	TGTGCCAGCAGCTTAAGTTTCGGGGGGGAGACCCAGTACTTC
NA	TRBJ2-1	NA	TRBV19	CASSIYGRAENIYNEQFF	TGTGCCAGTAGTATCTATGGCAGAGCAGAAAATATCTACAATGAGCAGTTCTTC
many	TRBJ2-3	TRBD2	TRBV20-1	CSALIAGGTDTQYF	TGCAGTGCCCTCATAGCGGGCGGCACAGATACGCAGTATTTT
NA	TRBJ1-2	TRBD1	TRBV12-3/TRBV12-4	CASSLRQGFNYGYTF	TGTGCCAGCAGTTTACGACAGGGCTTTAACTATGGCTACACCTTC
NA	TRBJ1-2	NA	TRBV29-1	CSVAVIRGPNPNGYTF	TGCAGCGTGGCCGTAATAAGGGGACCTAACCCCAATGGCTACACCTTC
NA	TRBJ2-1	NA	TRBV30	CAWSGSSANEQFF	TGTGCCTGGAGTGGATCATCGGCAAATGAGCAGTTCTTC
NA	TRBJ2-7	NA	TRBV25-1	CAHRGERSSYERYF	TGTGCCCACAGAGGGGAGCGGAGCTCCTACGAGCGGTACTTC
NA	TRBJ2-3	TRBD1	TRBV20-1	CSAPTGGSDTQYF	TGCAGTGCTCCGACAGGGGGCTCGGATACGCAGTATTTT
NA	TRBJ2-7	NA	TRBV6-6	CASSRDNAYEQYF	TGTGCCAGCAGCCGGGACAATGCCTACGAGCAGTACTTC
NA	TRBJ1-2	NA	TRBV7-6	CASSPRGRGAGGYGYTF	TGTGCCAGCAGCCCCCGCGGACGGGGGGCAGGCGGATATGGCTACACCTTC
few	TRBJ2-1	NA	TRBV5-4	CASSLDQYNEQFF	TGTGCCAGCAGCTTGGACCAGTACAATGAGCAGTTCTTC
NA	TRBJ2-7	NA	TRBV6-5	CASSPTEAGRKKQYF	TGTGCCAGTTCCCCCACGGAAGCAGGTCGAAAGAAGCAGTACTTC
many	TRBJ2-1	NA	TRBV12-3/TRBV12-4	CASSFQGNEQFF	TGTGCCAGCAGTTTCCAGGGGAATGAGCAGTTCTTC
NA	TRBJ1-6	NA	TRBV20-1	CSATRTVTNSPLHF	TGCAGTGCAACCAGGACAGTAACTAACTCACCCCTCCACTTT
NA	TRBJ1-5	TRBD1	TRBV10-2	CASSAGQYQPQHF	TGCGCCAGCAGTGCGGGACAGTATCAGCCCCAGCATTTT
few	TRBJ1-1	NA	TRBV5-4	CASSLPGTGDEAFF	TGTGCCAGCAGTTTGCCTGGGACCGGTGATGAAGCTTTCTTT
many	TRBJ2-7	NA	TRBV29-1	CSVYSYEQYF	TGCAGCGTTTACAGCTACGAGCAGTACTTC
NA	TRBJ1-5	NA	TRBV4-1	CASSQENTRNQPQHF	TGCGCCAGCAGCCAAGAGAATACGCGAAATCAGCCCCAGCATTTT